This is a list of T cell receptor beta chains from one sample in a study of shared clonotypes between healthy human individuals. The protocol was immunoSEQ multiplex PCR, while the TCRdb copy is restricted to in-frame clones and leaves out a portion. The sample records some 600,000 clones, around 96% being singletons. The source material was naive CD8+ T cells sorted from blood. All receptors come from a woman younger than 45 in good health. Each CDR3 is given without its conserved first and last residue.

J	V	CDR3
TRBJ2-1	TRBV5-4	ASSSEGDPF
TRBJ2-7	TRBV14	ASSQDPSDPQY
TRBJ2-6	TRBV11-2	ASSLEERWTASSGANVLT
TRBJ2-1	TRBV28	ASRSDFNEQF
TRBJ2-3	TRBV5-6	ASSLDAGGSDTQY
TRBJ2-7	TRBV7-9	ASSLGLWAEQY
TRBJ2-7	TRBV4-1	ASSQHIAGGRNEQY
TRBJ1-1	TRBV13	ASSLTTGQRTEAF
TRBJ1-2	TRBV5-4	ASSNRVPNYGYT
TRBJ2-6	TRBV18	ASSPTHRGSGSGANVLT
TRBJ2-7	TRBV7-2	ASSSHGDRHLEQY
TRBJ1-5	TRBV19	ASSNLQGRLDQPQH
TRBJ1-1	TRBV29-1	SVGGHLNTEAF
TRBJ1-2	TRBV27	ASSLGQGFGYT
TRBJ1-6	TRBV5-4	ASSPTGGVDSPLH
TRBJ2-2	TRBV15	ATSGHERGRAGTGELF
TRBJ2-5	TRBV5-5	ASSLTGQPETQY
TRBJ2-7	TRBV10-3	AISNLPGQGYEQY
TRBJ2-3	TRBV11-2	ASSLLLGTYTDTQY
TRBJ1-3	TRBV6-1	ASGVGQSSGNTIY
TRBJ2-2	TRBV28	ASSYGTSGRGTGELF
TRBJ2-7	TRBV7-6	ASSIGTDYEQY
TRBJ2-7	TRBV28	ASSGQVHSYEQY
TRBJ2-1	TRBV5-1	ASSLEASLTGWYEQF
TRBJ1-4	TRBV28	ASSIDSEKLF
TRBJ1-2	TRBV19	ASRTRTETNYGYT
TRBJ1-1	TRBV6-5	ASRMNTEAF
TRBJ2-1	TRBV2	ASTGAPRSYNEQF
TRBJ1-3	TRBV6-1	ASSAGLGYSGNTIY
TRBJ2-1	TRBV11-2	ASSLVAGSYNEQF
TRBJ2-1	TRBV10-3	AISESRTSGVSGNEQF